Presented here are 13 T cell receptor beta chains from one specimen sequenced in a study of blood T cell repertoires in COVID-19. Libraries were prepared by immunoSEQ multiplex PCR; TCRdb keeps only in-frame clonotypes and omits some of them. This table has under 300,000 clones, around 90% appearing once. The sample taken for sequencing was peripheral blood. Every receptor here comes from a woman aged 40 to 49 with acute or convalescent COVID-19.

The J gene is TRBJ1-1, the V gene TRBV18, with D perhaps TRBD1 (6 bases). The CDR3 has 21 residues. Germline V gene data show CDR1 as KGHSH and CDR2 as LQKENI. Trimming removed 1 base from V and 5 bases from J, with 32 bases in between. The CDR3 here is CASSPLPTGGSGGARWTEAFF. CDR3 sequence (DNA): TGTGCCAGCTCACCACTTCCAACCGGGGGGTCCGGGGGCGCGAGGTGGACTGAAGCTTTCTTT.

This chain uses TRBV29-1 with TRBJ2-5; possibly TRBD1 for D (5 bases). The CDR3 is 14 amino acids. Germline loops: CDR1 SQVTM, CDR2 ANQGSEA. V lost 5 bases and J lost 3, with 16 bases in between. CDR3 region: CSVNTMGRKETQYF. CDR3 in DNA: TGCAGCGTTAATACGATGGGGCGGAAAGAGACCCAGTACTTC. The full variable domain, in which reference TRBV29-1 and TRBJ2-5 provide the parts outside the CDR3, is SAVISQKPSRDICQRGTSLTIQCQVDSQVTMMFWYRQQPGQSLTLIATANQGSEATYESGFVIDKFPISRPNLTFSTLTVSNMSPEDSSIYLCSVNTMGRKETQYFGPGTRLLVL.

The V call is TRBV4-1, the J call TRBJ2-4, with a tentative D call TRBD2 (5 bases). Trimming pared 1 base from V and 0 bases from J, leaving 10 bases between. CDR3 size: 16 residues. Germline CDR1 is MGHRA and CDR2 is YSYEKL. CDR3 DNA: TGCGCCAGCAGCCAAGGGATTGGACTAGCCAAAAACATTCAGTACTTC. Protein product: CASSQGIGLAKNIQYF.

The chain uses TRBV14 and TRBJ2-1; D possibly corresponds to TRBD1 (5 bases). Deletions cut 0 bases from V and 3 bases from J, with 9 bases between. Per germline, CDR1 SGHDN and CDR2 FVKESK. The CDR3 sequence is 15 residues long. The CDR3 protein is CASSQDRVFYNEQFF. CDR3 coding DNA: TGTGCCAGCAGCCAAGACAGGGTGTTCTACAATGAGCAGTTCTTC.

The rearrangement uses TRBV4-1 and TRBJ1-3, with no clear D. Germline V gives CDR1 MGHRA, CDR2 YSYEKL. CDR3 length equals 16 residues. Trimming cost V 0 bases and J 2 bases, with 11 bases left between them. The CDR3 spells CASSQDSGFPGNTIYF. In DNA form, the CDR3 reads TGCGCCAGCAGCCAAGATTCGGGGTTCCCTGGAAACACCATATATTTT.

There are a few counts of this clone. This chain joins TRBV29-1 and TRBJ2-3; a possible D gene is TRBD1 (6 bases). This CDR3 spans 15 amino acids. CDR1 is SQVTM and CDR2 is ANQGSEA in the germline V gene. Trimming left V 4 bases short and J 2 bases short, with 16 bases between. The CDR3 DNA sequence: TGCAGCGTTGGCGCCGGGACACTAAACACAGATACGCAGTATTTT. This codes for CSVGAGTLNTDTQYF.

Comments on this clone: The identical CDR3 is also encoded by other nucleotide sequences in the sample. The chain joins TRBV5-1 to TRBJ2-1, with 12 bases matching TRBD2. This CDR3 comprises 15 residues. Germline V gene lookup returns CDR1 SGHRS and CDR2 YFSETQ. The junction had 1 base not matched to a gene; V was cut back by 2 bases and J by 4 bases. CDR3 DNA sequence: TGCGCCAGCAGCTTAACTAGCGGGGGGTACAATGAGCAGTTCTTC. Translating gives CASSLTSGGYNEQFF.

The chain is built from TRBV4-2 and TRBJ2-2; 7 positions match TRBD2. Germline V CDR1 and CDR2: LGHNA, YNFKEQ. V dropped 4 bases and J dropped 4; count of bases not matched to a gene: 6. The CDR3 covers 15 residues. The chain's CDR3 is CASSPRDYSTGELFF. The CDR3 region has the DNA TGTGCCAGCAGCCCTAGGGACTACTCCACCGGGGAGCTGTTTTTT.

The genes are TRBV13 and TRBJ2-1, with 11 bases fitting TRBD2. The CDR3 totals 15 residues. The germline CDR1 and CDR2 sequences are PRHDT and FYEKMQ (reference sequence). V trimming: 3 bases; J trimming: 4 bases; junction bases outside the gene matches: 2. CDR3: CASSFGLAGYNEQFF. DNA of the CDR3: TGTGCCAGCAGCTTCGGACTAGCGGGTTACAATGAGCAGTTCTTC.

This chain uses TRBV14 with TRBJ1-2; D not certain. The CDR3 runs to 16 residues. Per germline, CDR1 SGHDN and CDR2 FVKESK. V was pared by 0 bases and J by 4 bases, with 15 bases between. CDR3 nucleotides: TGTGCCAGCAGCCAAGAGGGAGCGGGTCCTTTCTATGGCTACACCTTC. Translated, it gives CASSQEGAGPFYGYTF.

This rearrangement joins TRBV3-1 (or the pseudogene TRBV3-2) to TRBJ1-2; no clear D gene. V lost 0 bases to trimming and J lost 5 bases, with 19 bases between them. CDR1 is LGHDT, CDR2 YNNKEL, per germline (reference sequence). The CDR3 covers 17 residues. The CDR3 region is CASSQDSASGVGYGYTF. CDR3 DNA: TGTGCCAGCAGCCAAGATTCCGCCTCCGGGGTTGGATATGGCTACACCTTC.

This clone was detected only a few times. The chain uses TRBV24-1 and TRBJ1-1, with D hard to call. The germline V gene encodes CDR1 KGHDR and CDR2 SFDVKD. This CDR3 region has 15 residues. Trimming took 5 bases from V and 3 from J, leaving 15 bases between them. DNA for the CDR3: TGTGCCACCAGTGGGTCTGGAGGGCTTGACACTGAAGCTTTCTTT. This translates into CATSGSGGLDTEAFF.

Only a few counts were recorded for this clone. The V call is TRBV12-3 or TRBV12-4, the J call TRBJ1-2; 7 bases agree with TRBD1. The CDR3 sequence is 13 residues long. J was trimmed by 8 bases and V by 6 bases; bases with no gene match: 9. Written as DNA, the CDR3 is TGTGCCAGCAGCGTACAGGGGTTAGGAGGCTACACCTTC. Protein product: CASSVQGLGGYTF.